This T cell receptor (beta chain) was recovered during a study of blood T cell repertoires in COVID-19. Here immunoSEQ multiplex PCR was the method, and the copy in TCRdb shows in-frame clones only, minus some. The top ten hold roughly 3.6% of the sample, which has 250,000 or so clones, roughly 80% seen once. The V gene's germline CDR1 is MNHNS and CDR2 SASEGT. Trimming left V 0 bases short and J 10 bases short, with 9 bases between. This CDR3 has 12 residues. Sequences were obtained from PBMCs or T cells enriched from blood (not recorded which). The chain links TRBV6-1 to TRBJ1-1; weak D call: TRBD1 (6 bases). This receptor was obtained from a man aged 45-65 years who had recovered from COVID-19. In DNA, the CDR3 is TGTGCCAGCAGTGAAGCGTTAGGGGGAGCTTTCTTT. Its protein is CASSEALGGAFF.